This T cell receptor (beta chain) was captured in a study of T cell responses to AZD1222 COVID-19 vaccine (dated by TCRdb to about 2021). As for the study more broadly: TCR sequencing was performed for roughly 240 trial participants, of whom some 200 were given two doses of AZD1222 and around 26 were given two doses of MenACWY control vaccine. Trial participants were enrolled into age subgroups of 18-55, 56-69 and 70-plus years, which contained approximately 150, 28 and 58 TCR-sequenced participants, respectively. The research as a whole found: A significant rise in spike-specific TCR breadth and depth was observed after two AZD1222 doses relative to day 0 and relative to MenACWY recipients. Most participants were white British and females outnumbered males, and the authors suggested that clonal diversity may have been underestimated. Nearly half of unique spike-specific TCRs reportedly recognized epitopes outside regions mutated in the B.1.351 and B.1.1.7 variants. Vaccine-associated CD4 TCRs spanned the whole spike protein, with dominant responses in regions 160-218 and 743-854. Conclusions about previously exposed vaccinees were limited because only six AZD1222 recipients were SARS-CoV-2 seropositive at baseline. The 56-69-year group was small, and its depth increase did not reach significance, likely because of low power. Because no samples from the day 14 peak response were available, repertoires could be characterized only after the peak T cell response.

The sample's time point label, decoded: sample from adult after SARS-CoV-2 infection, after symptom onset. A couple of convalescent COVID-19 patients, sampled after symptom onset from adults with prior SARS-CoV-2 infection, were also TCR-sequenced for comparison. The CDR3 regions of human TCRbeta chains were analyzed by immunosequencing. On the study's bioinformatics: Repertoire TCRs were matched against a reference library of SARS-CoV-2-specific TCRs generated with the MIRA antigen-specificity platform. Breadth was defined as the fraction of unique TCRs that were SARS-CoV-2-associated, and depth was defined as the fraction of total T cells that were SARS-CoV-2-associated. Using the MIRA data, each spike-specific TCR was assigned both to the spike region to which the TCR was reactive and to a CD4 or CD8 class. Log10-transformed breadth and depth values were compared by one-way ANOVA with Sidak's multiple comparisons tests. What TCRdb holds here is the immuneACCESS table cut down to in-frame rearrangements. Part of the clones is not present; checked against another copy, under half of the missing clones reflect an unresolved V gene, and the others are unexplained. That table gives V, J and clone size, and the DNA gave D and trimming. The sample table holds more than 150,000 clones, of which around nine tenths were seen once. Jointly, the top ten make up about 7% of the sample.

In regard to this clone: Its recognized antigen is unknown. There are no base qualities to consult, and no much larger clone falls within one base.

From the cysteine through the phenylalanine, the CDR3 covers 14 amino acids. Only the CDR3 DNA is retained, 42 bases long and in frame from the first base. V is cut by 6 bases and J by 4 bases, and the space between the germline ends is 16 bases. In the germline V gene, CDR1 corresponds to MNHEY and CDR2 to SVGAGI. The clonotype comes from an adult who had recovered from COVID-19. The V gene is TRBV6-5 and the J gene is TRBJ2-7; the D segment is perhaps TRBD1 or TRBD2, each sharing 7 matched bases. The specimen was peripheral blood, collected after recovery from COVID-19. The CDR3 reads CASSQAGTVYEQYF. The nucleotide sequence is given as TGTGCCAGCAGCCAAGCGGGGACAGTATACGAGCAGTACTTC.